A single sample is the source of the 14 T cell receptor beta chains below, sequenced in a study of long-term antiretroviral therapy in people with HIV. It was version v3.0 of the immunoSEQ assay that was run at survey level. TCRdb's copy holds only in-frame clones and misses some; the assay was immunoSEQ multiplex PCR. The sample has approximately 19,000 clones, around 79% seen once. Material: unsorted PBMCs, obtained 2.3 years after starting antiretroviral therapy. The receptors shown here come from a woman in her thirties or forties with HIV.

The chain is built from TRBV19 and TRBJ1-6; D is undetermined. The V end lost 11 bases, the J end lost 6 bases, and 14 bases lay between the germline ends. This CDR3 is built from 13 residues. Germline lookup yields CDR1 LNHDA and CDR2 SQIVND (reference sequence). The CDR3 here is CASRPGFNSPLHF. CDR3 bases: TGTGCCTCGCGTCCTGGGTTTAATTCACCCCTCCACTTT.

The chain employs TRBV18 and TRBJ1-5; D unresolved. The germline gives CDR1 KGHSH, CDR2 LQKENI. Trimming removed 6 bases from V and 9 bases from J, with 18 bases in between. This CDR3 has 14 amino acids. The CDR3 protein is CASSDQGPAAPQHF. Here the CDR3 DNA reads TGTGCCAGCTCGGACCAAGGACCGGCGGCGCCCCAGCATTTT.

This clone was recorded a few times. The chain recombines TRBV5-8 with TRBJ2-1; D not resolved. From germline, CDR1 is SGHTS and CDR2 YDEGEE. This CDR3 spans 13 amino acids. The V end lost 4 bases, the J end lost 8 bases, and 13 bases lay between the germline ends. Here the CDR3 DNA reads TGTGCCAGCAGCCATTATATGGGGTATGAGCAGTTCTTC. Protein product: CASSHYMGYEQFF. The full variable domain, in which reference TRBV5-8 and TRBJ2-1 provide the parts outside the CDR3, is EAGVTQSPTHLIKTRGQQATLRCSPISGHTSVYWYQQALGLGLQFLLWYDEGEERNRGNFPPRFSGRQFPNYSSELNVNALELEDSALYLCASSHYMGYEQFFGPGTRLTVL.

The rearrangement joins TRBV5-4 to TRBJ1-3; D gene ambiguous. The CDR3 runs 16 residues. Between the trimmed V and J ends, which lost 3 bases and 4 bases, there was a span of 17 bases. Germline CDR1 SGHNT, CDR2 YYREEE (reference sequence). CDR3 sequence: CASSSIPGRLGNTIYF. The CDR3 nucleotides are TGTGCCAGCAGCTCCATCCCGGGCCGCCTCGGAAACACCATATATTTT.

The chain carries TRBV7-8 and TRBJ1-2; D not resolved. Germline V lookup: CDR1 SGHVS, CDR2 FQNEAQ. This CDR3 region has 14 residues. The V end lost 3 bases, the J end lost 4 bases, and 12 bases lay between the germline ends. Here the CDR3 reads CASSFGTVVYGYTF. The CDR3 nucleotides are TGTGCCAGCAGCTTCGGTACTGTCGTCTATGGCTACACCTTC. Combining the CDR3 with reference TRBV7-8 and TRBJ1-2 gives the whole variable domain GAGVSQSPRYKVAKRGQDVALRCDPISGHVSLFWYQQALGQGPEFLTYFQNEAQLDKSGLPSDRFFAERPEGSVSTLKIQRTQQEDSAVYLCASSFGTVVYGYTFGSGTRLTVV.

The rearrangement uses TRBV19 and TRBJ1-2; maybe TRBD1 (6 bases). The V and J ends lost 6 bases and 3 bases respectively, with 14 bases between them. Per the germline V gene, CDR1 is LNHDA and CDR2 is SQIVND (reference sequence). The CDR3 has 14 amino acids. The CDR3 nucleotides are TGTGCCAGTAGCCCCCGGACAGTGGACTATGGCTACACCTTC. Translated: CASSPRTVDYGYTF.

J is TRBJ2-1 and V is TRBV29-1; D not certain. Germline CDR1 reads SQVTM; CDR2 reads ANQGSEA. This CDR3 comprises 11 residues. Deletions cut 3 bases from V and 3 bases from J, with 3 bases between. The CDR3 DNA follows: TGCAGCGTTGAGTTCTACAATGAGCAGTTCTTC. Protein product: CSVEFYNEQFF.

CDR3 in DNA: TGTGCCAGCAGTTTATCTCCATCGATGGGTAACTATGGCTACACCTTC. Translating gives CASSLSPSMGNYGYTF. J is TRBJ1-2 and V is TRBV27; D gene unclear. Germline values: CDR1 MNHEY, CDR2 SMNVEV (reference sequence). The CDR3 loop spans 16 amino acids. Trimming pared 0 bases from V and 1 base from J, leaving 12 bases between.

J is TRBJ2-5 and V is TRBV7-9; D might be TRBD1 (6 bases). CDR1 is SEHNR, CDR2 FQNEAQ, per germline (reference sequence). Trimming cost V 4 bases and J 4 bases, with 16 bases left between them. The CDR3 length is 15 residues. The CDR3 loop is CASSSRDISVETQYF. CDR3 DNA: TGTGCCAGCAGCTCCAGGGACATAAGCGTAGAGACCCAGTACTTC.

The chain recombines TRBV5-8 with TRBJ2-1; 8 nucleotides line up with TRBD1. Germline CDR1 is SGHTS and CDR2 is YDEGEE. The V and J ends lost 2 bases and 0 bases, in that order; junction bases with no gene match: 1. The CDR3 consists of 15 residues. CDR3 loop: CASSLQGVSYNEQFF. The CDR3 DNA follows: TGTGCCAGCAGCTTACAGGGGGTCTCCTACAATGAGCAGTTCTTC.

The CDR3: CASSQISAGDPNRSGNTIYF. For the CDR3, the DNA is TGCGCCAGCAGTCAAATTTCCGCGGGGGACCCGAACAGATCTGGAAACACCATATATTTT. The gene calls are TRBV23-1 and TRBJ1-3; D is perhaps TRBD1 (5 bases). TRBV23-1 is given ORF status, its function remaining uncertain. V was pared by 2 bases and J by 1 base, with 24 bases between. The CDR3 has 20 residues.

This chain uses TRBV11-3 with TRBJ2-5, with unresolved D. The CDR3 is 16 amino acids. V dropped 5 bases and J dropped 1 base, with 17 bases sitting between them. Germline assignment: CDR1 SGHNT and CDR2 YENEEA. CDR3 protein: CASSGNKVLVQETQYF. The CDR3 region has the DNA TGTGCCAGCAGCGGGAATAAGGTTCTGGTCCAAGAGACCCAGTACTTC.

V usage is TRBV5-1 and J usage is TRBJ1-1; TRBD1 aligns across 8 bases. The CDR3 covers 13 residues. J lost 7 bases, V lost 0 bases, and 2 bases had no gene match. Germline loops: CDR1 SGHRS, CDR2 YFSETQ. Written as DNA, the CDR3 is TGCGCCAGCAGCTTGGAGACAGGGGTTGAAGCTTTCTTT. Its translation is CASSLETGVEAFF. The full variable domain, in which reference TRBV5-1 and TRBJ1-1 provide the parts outside the CDR3, is KAGVTQTPRYLIKTRGQQVTLSCSPISGHRSVSWYQQTPGQGLQFLFEYFSETQRNKGNFPGRFSGRQFSNSRSEMNVSTLELGDSALYLCASSLETGVEAFFGQGTRLTVV.

This chain connects TRBV28 to TRBJ2-6; D gene unclear. Trimming shortened V by 3 bases and J by 0 bases, and 12 bases separated the two germline ends. There are 17 residues in the CDR3. The germline V gene encodes CDR1 MDHEN and CDR2 SYDVKM. The CDR3 sequence is CASSLGSSLSGANVLTF. The CDR3 bases are TGTGCCAGCAGTTTGGGGTCCTCCCTCTCTGGGGCCAACGTCCTGACTTTC.